This T cell receptor (beta chain) was sequenced in a study of T cells in Graves' hyperthyroidism and ophthalmopathy. Across the whole study: The blood sample was taken at first diagnosis, before treatment began.

A word on this clonotype: The antigen remains undetermined.

V lost 5 bases to trimming and J lost 6 bases; unmatched junction nucleotides: 12. CDR1 SQVTM and CDR2 ANQGSEA come from the germline V gene. CDR3 length: 16 amino acids. Amplification of TCR beta CDR3 regions was performed using RNA transcripts as template. First-round RT-PCR targeting the TCR CDR3 was performed with the HTBI primer set. TCRdb re-called the multiplex PCR reads through MiXCR, storing one row per CDR3 protein. Here the sample spans some 570,000 distinct CDR3 sequences, 14% being singletons. PBMCs were derived from roughly 9.6 ml fresh peripheral blood. Points from the study as a whole: Ophthalmopathy could be told apart from stable hyperthyroidism with a 13 V-J model.

The receptor was derived from a woman younger than 30 with Graves' ophthalmopathy. The chain is built from TRBV29-1 and TRBJ2-7, with 14 bases identical to TRBD2. Specimen: blood. The CDR3 DNA is TGCAGCGTTCAGGGGGGACTAGCGGGAGAGAATTTCGAGCAGTACTTC. It specifies CSVQGGLAGENFEQYF.